The rows below give T cell receptor beta chains drawn from one sample of a study of T cell clones after liver transplantation. Measured with immunoSEQ multiplex PCR; TCRdb has only the in-frame clones, and not every one. The table has under 55,000 clones, around 83% seen once; the top ten hold 2% to 3%. The sample was CD4+ T cells from blood, taken 24 months after liver transplant. These receptors were taken from a human patient who received a liver transplant. Some T cells may be the graft donor's. The CDR3 runs from the conserved cysteine through the conserved F or W. Fields, in order: V gene, clone size, D gene, J gene, CDR3 DNA, CDR3 protein. A D gene is named only where the DNA matches it firmly. Only some rows state a clone size, as once, few, many or a class for expanded clones.

>TRBV5-1|.|TRBD2|TRBJ2-2
TGCGCCAGCAGCCCGCCGGGACTAGCGGGAGGGCCGGACACCGGGGAGCTGTTTTTT
CASSPPGLAGGPDTGELFF
>TRBV29-1|.|.|TRBJ2-3
TGCAGCGTTGAAGCCAACACAGATACGCAGTATTTT
CSVEANTDTQYF
>TRBV7-8|once|TRBD1|TRBJ1-1
TGTGCCAGCAGCTTAGGGGACAGGAGATTGAACACTGAAGCTTTCTTT
CASSLGDRRLNTEAFF
>TRBV27|.|.|TRBJ1-4
TGTGCCAGCGCCCGACCAGGGCAGGGGCTCGAAAAACTGTTTTTT
CASARPGQGLEKLFF
>TRBV11-3|.|.|TRBJ2-1
TGTGCCAGCAGCTCAGGGGGGGTAGCCCATGAGCAGTTCTTC
CASSSGGVAHEQFF
>TRBV15|.|TRBD2|TRBJ2-1
TGTGCCACCAGCTCCACCTCAACGCGGCTAGCGGGAAACAATGAGCAGTTCTTC
CATSSTSTRLAGNNEQFF
>TRBV6-1|once|TRBD1|TRBJ2-7
TGTGCCAGCGGCCCCCGGGACAGGGCGGGGGAGCAGTACTTC
CASGPRDRAGEQYF
>TRBV11-2|.|.|TRBJ2-7
TGTGCCAGCAGACGCGTCAGGACCGGATCCTACGAGCAGTACTTC
CASRRVRTGSYEQYF
>TRBV5-6|.|.|TRBJ2-5
TGTGCCAGCAGCTTTTTTAAAAAGACCCAGTACTTC
CASSFFKKTQYF
>TRBV9|.|.|TRBJ1-2
TGTGCCAGCAGCGTAGAGGTAGTTCCGGGCTACACCTTC
CASSVEVVPGYTF
>TRBV7-8|few|.|TRBJ2-2
TGTGCCAGCAGCTTATGGGGCGGGAACACCGGGGAGCTGTTTTTT
CASSLWGGNTGELFF
>TRBV18|.|.|TRBJ2-3
TGTGCCAGCTCACCTCCGGGGACTCCAAGGGATACGCAGTATTTT
CASSPPGTPRDTQYF
>TRBV19|.|.|TRBJ2-3
TGTGCCAGTAGTGCCCCAGATGTAGCTACGCAGTATTTT
CASSAPDVATQYF
>TRBV18|.|TRBD2|TRBJ2-3
TGTGCCAGCTCACCACCGAGTCTAGCGGGGGGAAACCATCGGGAGTATTTT
CASSPPSLAGGNHREYF
>TRBV7-3|.|.|TRBJ2-1
TGTGCCAGCAGCTTAAACAGGCTGGATGAGCAGTTCTTC
CASSLNRLDEQFF
>TRBV7-9|.|.|TRBJ2-3
TGTGCCAGCAGCTTCAGGGAGCGGTCGAGAACAGATACGCAGTATTTT
CASSFRERSRTDTQYF
>TRBV5-8|.|.|TRBJ1-5
TGTGCCAGCAGCTTGGAGGGAATTAGCAATCAGCCCCAGCATTTT
CASSLEGISNQPQHF
>TRBV10-2|.|.|TRBJ1-2
TGCGCCAGCAGTTTGGGGGGGGCGGACGGAGCTAACTATGGCTACACCTTC
CASSLGGADGANYGYTF
>TRBV7-8|.|TRBD2|TRBJ2-7
TGTGCCAGCAGCTTAAGGACTAGCGGCTACGAGCAGTACTTC
CASSLRTSGYEQYF
>TRBV7-2|.|.|TRBJ2-1
TGTGCCAGCAGCTTGGCAGGAGACAATGAGCAGTTCTTC
CASSLAGDNEQFF
>TRBV7-3|.|.|TRBJ2-3
TGTGCCAGCAGCTCTAAGACAGGGAGGGGAGATACGCAGTATTTT
CASSSKTGRGDTQYF
>TRBV27|.|TRBD1|TRBJ2-2
TGTGCCAGCAGAAAAGGGGACAGGGAGACCGGGGAGCTGTTTTTT
CASRKGDRETGELFF
>TRBV6-1|.|TRBD1|TRBJ1-4
TGTGCCAGCCAGGACAGGGTGAATGAAAAACTGTTTTTT
CASQDRVNEKLFF
>TRBV27|.|.|TRBJ2-7
TGTGCCAGCAGTCTCCAAATCGGGACCTACGAGCAGTACTTC
CASSLQIGTYEQYF
>TRBV27|once|TRBD1|TRBJ1-1
TGTGCCAGCAGTGCAAGACAGGGCAGAAACACTGAAGCTTTCTTT
CASSARQGRNTEAFF
>TRBV7-6|few|TRBD1|TRBJ2-1
TGTGCCAGCAGCCCCCCCGGGACAGGGGACAATGAGCAGTTCTTC
CASSPPGTGDNEQFF
>TRBV18|once|TRBD1|TRBJ1-2
TGTGCCAGCTCAATGGACAGGGGTTATGGCTACACCTTC
CASSMDRGYGYTF
>TRBV5-1|once|TRBD2|TRBJ2-2
TGCGCCAGCAGCGGAGGACTAGCGGGAAACACCGGGGAGCTGTTTTTT
CASSGGLAGNTGELFF
>TRBV7-2|.|.|TRBJ2-5
TGTGCCAGCAGCTTAGCGGGGAGGAAAGAGACCCAGTACTTC
CASSLAGRKETQYF
>TRBV5-6|few|TRBD2|TRBJ2-3
TGTGCCAGCAGCGCGACTAGCAGCAAACCCTTCACAGATACGCAGTATTTT
CASSATSSKPFTDTQYF
>TRBV11-3|.|TRBD1|TRBJ2-1
TGTGCCAGCACGGGACAGGGGAATGAGCAGTTCTTC
CASTGQGNEQFF
>TRBV4-1|.|TRBD2|TRBJ2-7
TGCGCCAGCAGCCAAGTACTTGGCGGGAGGGCCAATATTAACTACGAGCAGTACTTC
CASSQVLGGRANINYEQYF
>TRBV5-1|.|TRBD2|TRBJ2-3
TGCGCCAGCAGCCAAACTAGCGCGGTGACAGATACGCAGTATTTT
CASSQTSAVTDTQYF
>TRBV7-3|.|TRBD1|TRBJ1-4
TGTGCCAGCAGCTTAAGAGGAGGGGGCGAAAAACTGTTTTTT
CASSLRGGGEKLFF
>TRBV7-2|.|.|TRBJ2-3
TGTGCCAGCAGCTTAGGTCCCGAACAGGATACGCAGTATTTT
CASSLGPEQDTQYF
>TRBV10-3|once|.|TRBJ1-2
TGTGCCATCAGTGAGGAGGCCTATGGCTACACCTTC
CAISEEAYGYTF
>TRBV6-5|once|TRBD1|TRBJ1-4
TGTGCCAGCAGTTACCTCGGACAGGGGGGAAGTGAAAAACTGTTTTTT
CASSYLGQGGSEKLFF
>TRBV2|once|.|TRBJ1-3
TGTGCCAGCAGTGAAGAGGGTCACTCAATCTCGTGGGACACCATATATTTT
CASSEEGHSISWDTIYF
>TRBV6-5|.|TRBD1|TRBJ2-3
TGTGCCAGCAGTTATCAGGGGGCGAGCACAGATACGCAGTATTTT
CASSYQGASTDTQYF
>TRBV10-1|once|TRBD2|TRBJ2-3
TGCGCCAGCAGCGGGACTAGCGGGAGGGCCGGGAGAGATACGCAGTATTTT
CASSGTSGRAGRDTQYF
>TRBV6-5|.|.|TRBJ2-3
TGTGCCAGAGAAGGGGGTAAGTCCACAGATACGCAGTATTTT
CAREGGKSTDTQYF
>TRBV5-1|.|TRBD1|TRBJ1-6
TGCGCCAGCAGCAGACAACAGGGGGCGTCCTATAATTCACCCCTCCACTTT
CASSRQQGASYNSPLHF
>TRBV7-9|.|TRBD1|TRBJ1-1
TGTGCCAGCAGTTGGGGACAGGGGTCCACTGAAGCTTTCTTT
CASSWGQGSTEAFF
>TRBV27|.|TRBD2|TRBJ2-1
TGTGCCAGCAGTTTCCGAGCGGGAAACTACAATGAGCAGTTCTTC
CASSFRAGNYNEQFF
>TRBV4-1|once|.|TRBJ1-2
TGCGCCAGCAGCCAAGATCGGTTTTGGTCAGCGCGCGGGGATTATGGCTACACCTTC
CASSQDRFWSARGDYGYTF
>TRBV6-6|.|TRBD1|TRBJ2-3
TGTGCCAGCAGTTACCAACAGGGGGTTAGCACAGATACGCAGTATTTT
CASSYQQGVSTDTQYF
>TRBV4-3|.|.|TRBJ2-1
TGCGCCAGCAGCCCCAGGGAGGGGGCGAGTTACAATGAGCAGTTCTTC
CASSPREGASYNEQFF
>TRBV6-1|.|.|TRBJ1-2
TGTGCCAGCAGTCCTACAGGGTCTTCTAGAGGCTACACCTTC
CASSPTGSSRGYTF
>TRBV6-6|.|TRBD1|TRBJ2-7
TGTGCCAGCAGCCCCGGGACAGGGCCTGTCGAGCAGTACTTC
CASSPGTGPVEQYF
>TRBV5-1|.|.|TRBJ2-1
TGCGCCAGCAGCTTGACCCTAGGCAATGAGCAGTTCTTC
CASSLTLGNEQFF
>TRBV28|.|TRBD1|TRBJ2-1
TGTGCCAGCACCGTACAGGGGGGAAATGAGCAGTTCTTC
CASTVQGGNEQFF
>TRBV5-1|once|TRBD1|TRBJ2-4
TGCGCCAGCAGCACGGACAGGGCCTTAGCCAAAAACATTCAGTACTTC
CASSTDRALAKNIQYF
>TRBV6-5|.|.|TRBJ2-7
TGTGCCAGCAGGAGGGGACACACAGGGTTCAACGAGCAGTACTTC
CASRRGHTGFNEQYF
>TRBV15|once|.|TRBJ1-5
TGTGCCACCAGCAGATCCGGGGTTCGTCAGCCCCAGCATTTT
CATSRSGVRQPQHF